A single sample is the source of the 17 T cell receptor beta chains below, sequenced in a study of vaccination and CD4 T cells after COVID-19. Their antigens remain unidentified. With the Oncomine TCR Beta short-read assay, DNA from cultured CD4+ T cells was sequenced. TCRdb passed the PCR reads through MiXCR, listing each CDR3 protein once. Found here are some 7,000 distinct CDR3 sequences, over 45% of them singletons; the top ten hold 35% to 45%. Treatment described: roughly 10-day PBMC culture with coronavirus spike peptide pools or control peptides (ViraFEST assay). An unexposed donor provided the CD4+ T cells, which were collected before the COVID-19 pandemic (2011-2018). Sequences were obtained from CD4+ T cells from blood, cultured in vitro. All receptors derive from a human donor in good health.

CDR3 amino acids: CSVADRGSGYTF. DNA for the CDR3: TGCAGCGTTGCCGACAGGGGGTCAGGCTACACCTTC. This chain links TRBV29-1 with TRBJ1-2; 9 bases fit TRBD1. Losses at the gene ends were 4 bases for V and 8 bases for J; bases not matched to a gene: 5. This CDR3 region has 12 residues. Germline CDR1 and CDR2: SQVTM and ANQGSEA.

This clonotype has just a few counts. The chain has TRBV20-1 and TRBJ2-7, with D possibly matching TRBD1 (6 bases). The germline V gene encodes CDR1 DFQATT and CDR2 SNEGSKA (reference sequence). V shed 0 bases and J shed 2 bases, with 11 bases lying between them. The CDR3 runs to 14 residues. CDR3 bases: TGCAGTGCTAGAGATGACAGGACTGCCTACGAGCAGTACTTC. It specifies CSARDDRTAYEQYF.

The V and J genes are TRBV15 and TRBJ2-7, with TRBD1 matching 10 bases. CDR1 and CDR2 (germline): LNHNV, YYDKDF (reference sequence). The CDR3 contains 16 residues. V was clipped by 2 bases and J by 7 bases; unmatched bases: 11. The CDR3 DNA is TGTGCCACCAGCAGAACCCGGACAGGGGGTACGAGGGAGCAGTACTTC. This translates into CATSRTRTGGTREQYF.

The chain employs TRBV12-3 or TRBV12-4 and TRBJ1-1; D remains ambiguous. The CDR3 runs 11 residues. The V and J ends lost 3 bases and 7 bases respectively, with 6 bases between them. The CDR3 protein is CASSLFGEAFF. CDR3 nucleotide sequence: TGTGCCAGCAGTTTGTTTGGTGAAGCTTTCTTT.

The chain is built from TRBV10-3 and TRBJ2-3; weak D call: TRBD2 (5 bases). This CDR3 is built from 14 residues. Germline-derived CDR1 and CDR2 are ENHRY and SYGVKD. V was cut by 6 bases and J by 0 bases, with 10 bases left in between. The CDR3 DNA reads TGTGCCATCAGGGAGACGGGAAGCACAGATACGCAGTATTTT. Translating gives CAIRETGSTDTQYF.

The genes are TRBV6-1 and TRBJ2-7; 9 nucleotides match TRBD1. There are 14 residues in the CDR3. J lost 2 bases, V lost 6 bases, and 5 bases had no gene match. Germline V gives CDR1 MNHNS, CDR2 SASEGT. The CDR3 DNA is TGTGCCAGCAGAACAGGGGGCGTCCCCTACGAGCAGTACTTC. This encodes CASRTGGVPYEQYF.

The V call is TRBV4-2, the J call TRBJ1-6, with D hard to call. The length of the CDR3 is 16 residues. The V end lost 0 bases, the J end lost 9 bases, and 15 bases lay between the germline ends. Germline V gene sequence: CDR1 LGHNA, CDR2 YNFKEQ. CDR3 DNA sequence: TGTGCCAGCAGCCAAGATTTGGCCACCCGAGGTTCACCCCTCCACTTT. Residues: CASSQDLATRGSPLHF.

The chain links TRBV5-1 to TRBJ2-7, with 9 bases aligning to TRBD2. Trimming at V came to 6 bases and at J to 2 bases, leaving 6 bases not matched to a gene. There are 14 residues in the CDR3. Germline CDR1 and CDR2: SGHRS and YFSETQ. CDR3 sequence (DNA): TGCGCCAGCAATCCTAGCGGGATACCCTACGAGCAGTACTTC. Amino acids: CASNPSGIPYEQYF.

The rearrangement links TRBV2 to TRBJ2-3, with 13 bases aligning to TRBD2. This CDR3 is 17 amino acids long. Germline CDR1 and CDR2: SNHLY and FYNNEI. The J segment lost 6 bases and the V segment lost 4 bases, leaving 10 bases of the junction unmatched. CDR3 sequence (DNA): TGTGCCAGCAGTGGGGGCCCGACTAGCGGGAGGAGGGATACGCAGTATTTT. This encodes CASSGGPTSGRRDTQYF. Together with reference TRBV2 and TRBJ2-3, the CDR3 gives the full variable domain: EPEVTQTPSHQVTQMGQEVILRCVPISNHLYFYWYRQILGQKVEFLVSFYNNEISEKSEIFDDQFSVERPDGSNFTLKIRSTKLEDSAMYFCASSGGPTSGRRDTQYFGPGTRLTVL.

This clonotype showed up just once. The chain carries TRBV7-6 and TRBJ2-1; unclear D gene. The CDR3 extends over 15 amino acids. Germline V gene data show CDR1 as SGHVS and CDR2 as FNYEAQ. V gave up 5 bases and J gave up 6 bases, with 17 bases separating them. CDR3 sequence: CASSPNPTPSNEQFF. As DNA, the CDR3 is TGTGCCAGCAGCCCCAACCCAACCCCCAGCAATGAGCAGTTCTTC.

This chain connects TRBV7-2 to TRBJ1-2, with 9 bases matching TRBD1. V lost 5 bases to trimming and J lost 7 bases; unmatched junction nucleotides: 5. The CDR3 length is 13 residues. Germline CDR1 is SGHTA and CDR2 is FQGNSA. In DNA form, the CDR3 reads TGTGCCAGCAGCCAGGTACAGGGGGCTGGCTACACCTTC. It specifies CASSQVQGAGYTF. Full variable domain (rest looked up from reference TRBV7-2 and TRBJ1-2): GAGVSQSPSNKVTEKGKDVELRCDPISGHTALYWYRQSLGQGLEFLIYFQGNSAPDKSGLPSDRFSAERTGGSVSTLTIQRTQQEDSAVYLCASSQVQGAGYTFGSGTRLTVV.

The gene calls are TRBV7-2 and TRBJ1-5; TRBD1 matches 8 bases. The germline V gene encodes CDR1 SGHTA and CDR2 FQGNSA. This CDR3 contains 15 residues. With 5 bases clipped from V and 6 bases from J, the junction kept 9 bases outside the gene matches. The CDR3: CASSLDRGGGQPQHF. DNA of the CDR3: TGTGCCAGCAGCCTAGACAGGGGAGGTGGTCAGCCCCAGCATTTT. Based on the CDR3 plus reference TRBV7-2 and TRBJ1-5, the full variable domain is GAGVSQSPSNKVTEKGKDVELRCDPISGHTALYWYRQSLGQGLEFLIYFQGNSAPDKSGLPSDRFSAERTGGSVSTLTIQRTQQEDSAVYLCASSLDRGGGQPQHFGDGTRLSIL.

There are a few counts of this clonotype. This chain uses TRBV6-2 or TRBV6-3 with TRBJ1-5; D is unresolved. The CDR3 loop spans 17 amino acids. Germline V gene lookup returns CDR1 MNHEY and CDR2 SVGEGT. The germline V and J ends were trimmed by 0 bases and 0 bases, with 12 bases remaining between them. The CDR3 DNA follows: TGTGCCAGCAGTTACTCGGGCGGCAAACATAGCAATCAGCCCCAGCATTTT. Translating it yields CASSYSGGKHSNQPQHF.

This clonotype has just a few counts. The chain is built from TRBV27 and TRBJ1-5; no clear D gene. Trimming removed 5 bases at V and 0 bases at J, with 8 bases between. This CDR3 has 14 amino acids. CDR1 MNHEY and CDR2 SMNVEV come from the germline V gene (reference sequence). The CDR3 DNA reads TGTGCCAGCAGTCCGTCCGATAGCAATCAGCCCCAGCATTTT. It specifies CASSPSDSNQPQHF.

CDR3 coding DNA: TGTGCCAGCGGGAGCTCTGGGGGAAACACCATATATTTT. The encoded protein is CASGSSGGNTIYF. This chain uses TRBV25-1 with TRBJ1-3; D is unclear. The CDR3 length is 13 residues. V was clipped by 8 bases and J by 4 bases, with 12 bases between them. From germline, CDR1 is MGHDK and CDR2 SYGVNS.

The chain combines TRBV20-1 with TRBJ1-5; 9 bases are a match to TRBD1. Trimming at V came to 3 bases and at J to 6 bases, leaving 3 bases not matched to a gene. Germline CDR1 DFQATT, CDR2 SNEGSKA (reference sequence). The CDR3 runs 13 residues. CDR3 sequence reads: CSARGQGGQPQHF. CDR3 sequence (DNA): TGCAGTGCTAGGGGACAGGGCGGTCAGCCCCAGCATTTT.

The gene calls are TRBV6-1 and TRBJ1-5; D may be TRBD1 (5 bases). CDR1 is MNHNS and CDR2 is SASEGT in the germline V gene. This CDR3 is 17 amino acids long. V shed 6 bases and J shed 4 bases, with 22 bases lying between them. CDR3 sequence (DNA): TGTGCCAGCAGCCGGCCAAATGAGGGGTCGGAAAATCAGCCCCAGCATTTT. It codes for CASSRPNEGSENQPQHF.